The present T cell receptor beta chain was sequenced within a study of shared clonotypes between healthy human individuals. Donation came from healthy HIV-negative adults that had no recent acute infections or vaccinations. Every subset had its genomic DNA shared out evenly among several immunoSEQ plates. On ten immunoSEQ deep assay plates, unsorted PBMC DNA was sequenced. Data came from immunoSEQ multiplex PCR; TCRdb stores just in-frame clones and leaves some out. This table holds fewer than 650,000 clones, around three quarters found once. Material for sequencing was PBMCs. The sequence was collected from a woman between 40 and 50 years old in good health. Some clones in this sample may be carry-over from other donors' samples.

Here the CDR3 reads CASSLASGLAGGPTDTQYF. The CDR3 region has the DNA TGTGCCAGCAGCTTAGCCTCCGGACTAGCGGGAGGACCCACAGATACGCAGTATTTT. The chain links TRBV7-9 to TRBJ2-3; TRBD2 matches at 14 bases. The junction had 7 bases not matched to a gene; V was cut back by 0 bases and J by 2 bases. The germline V gene has CDR1 SEHNR and CDR2 FQNEAQ (reference sequence). CDR3 length: 19 residues.